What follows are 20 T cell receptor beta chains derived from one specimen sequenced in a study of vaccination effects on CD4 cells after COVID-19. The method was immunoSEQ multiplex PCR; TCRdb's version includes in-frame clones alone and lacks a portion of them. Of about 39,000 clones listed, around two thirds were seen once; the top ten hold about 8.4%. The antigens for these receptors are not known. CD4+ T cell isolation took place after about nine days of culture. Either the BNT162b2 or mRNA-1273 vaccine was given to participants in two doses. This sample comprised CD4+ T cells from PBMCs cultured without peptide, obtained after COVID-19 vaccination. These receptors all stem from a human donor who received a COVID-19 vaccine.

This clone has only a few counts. Here the CDR3 DNA reads TGTGCCAGCAGGTTATACCAGGATCAGCCCCAGCATTTT. Translating it yields CASRLYQDQPQHF. V is TRBV12-3 or TRBV12-4 and J is TRBJ1-5, with D uncertain. V was cut by 6 bases and J by 5 bases, with 11 bases left in between. CDR3 length: 13 amino acids.

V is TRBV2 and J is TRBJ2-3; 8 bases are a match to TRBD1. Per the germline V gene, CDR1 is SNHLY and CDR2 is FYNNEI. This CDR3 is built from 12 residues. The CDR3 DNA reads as TGTGACTTGACAGGGGGCACAGATACGCAGTATTTT. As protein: CDLTGGTDTQYF.

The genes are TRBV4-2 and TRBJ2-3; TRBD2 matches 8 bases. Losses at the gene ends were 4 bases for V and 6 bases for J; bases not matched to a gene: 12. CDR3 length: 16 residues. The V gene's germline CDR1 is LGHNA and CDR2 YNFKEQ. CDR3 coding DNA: TGTGCCAGCAGCCTCAACCAAGCGGGAGAATCGGATACGCAGTATTTT. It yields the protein CASSLNQAGESDTQYF.

The CDR3 loop reads CASRCFHGRSHRNTIYF. CDR3 in DNA: TGCGCCAGCAGATGTTTTCACGGTCGTTCACACCGAAACACCATATATTTT. The chain recombines TRBV10-1 with TRBJ1-3, with unresolved D. Germline CDR1 and CDR2: WNHNN and SYGVQD (reference sequence). V dropped 6 bases and J dropped 5 bases, with 23 bases sitting between them. CDR3 length equals 17 residues.

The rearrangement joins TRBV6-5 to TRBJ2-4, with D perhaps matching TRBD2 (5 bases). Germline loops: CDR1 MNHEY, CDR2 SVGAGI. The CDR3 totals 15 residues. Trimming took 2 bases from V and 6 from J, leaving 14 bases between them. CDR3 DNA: TGTGCCAGCAGTTACGGCAGCGGTCAGCTAAACATTCAGTACTTC. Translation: CASSYGSGQLNIQYF.

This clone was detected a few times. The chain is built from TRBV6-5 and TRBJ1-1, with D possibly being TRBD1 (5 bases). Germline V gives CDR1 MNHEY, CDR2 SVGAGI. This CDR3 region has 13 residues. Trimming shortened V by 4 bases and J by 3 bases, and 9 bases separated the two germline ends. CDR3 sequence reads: CASSFREDTEAFF. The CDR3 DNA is TGTGCCAGCAGTTTCAGGGAGGACACTGAAGCTTTCTTT.

CDR3 DNA sequence: TGTGCCAGCAGCTTAGCGGCCGGGGGCAGGGGAAACACCATATATTTT. This codes for CASSLAAGGRGNTIYF. The chain carries TRBV7-9 and TRBJ1-3; D possibly corresponds to TRBD1 (6 bases). This CDR3 region has 16 residues. From germline, CDR1 is SEHNR and CDR2 FQNEAQ (reference sequence). Between the trimmed V and J ends, which lost 0 bases and 4 bases, there was a span of 13 bases.

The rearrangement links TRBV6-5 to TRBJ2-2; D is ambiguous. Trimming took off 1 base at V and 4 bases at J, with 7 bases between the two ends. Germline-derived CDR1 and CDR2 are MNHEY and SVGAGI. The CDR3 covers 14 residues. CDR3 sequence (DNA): TGTGCCAGCAGTTACTTTTCCAGCACCGGGGAGCTGTTTTTT. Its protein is CASSYFSSTGELFF.

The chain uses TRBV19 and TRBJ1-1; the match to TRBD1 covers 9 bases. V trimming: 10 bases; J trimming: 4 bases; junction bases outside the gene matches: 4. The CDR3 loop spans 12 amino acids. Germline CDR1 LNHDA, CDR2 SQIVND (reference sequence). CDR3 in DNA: TGTGCCACCACGGACAGGGGCACTGAAGCTTTCTTT. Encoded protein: CATTDRGTEAFF. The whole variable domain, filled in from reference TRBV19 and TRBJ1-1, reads DGGITQSPKYLFRKEGQNVTLSCEQNLNHDAMYWYRQDPGQGLRLIYYSQIVNDFQKGDIAEGYSVSREKKESFPLTVTSAQKNPTAFYLCATTDRGTEAFFGQGTRLTVV.

CDR3 in amino acids: CASSSPYQSSYNEQFF. The DNA for the CDR3 is TGTGCCAGCAGCTCCCCTTACCAGAGCTCCTACAATGAGCAGTTCTTC. This chain connects TRBV5-6 to TRBJ2-1; the D is unclear. There are 16 residues in the CDR3. In germline, CDR1 is SGHDT, CDR2 YYEEEE. V lost 3 bases and J lost 0, with 13 bases in between.

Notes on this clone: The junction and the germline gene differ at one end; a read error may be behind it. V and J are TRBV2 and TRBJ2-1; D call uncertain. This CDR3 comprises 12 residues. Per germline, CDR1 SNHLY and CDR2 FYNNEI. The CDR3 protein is CASSEIRSERFF. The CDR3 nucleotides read TGTGCCAGCAGTGAAATCAGATCCGAGCGGTTCTTC.

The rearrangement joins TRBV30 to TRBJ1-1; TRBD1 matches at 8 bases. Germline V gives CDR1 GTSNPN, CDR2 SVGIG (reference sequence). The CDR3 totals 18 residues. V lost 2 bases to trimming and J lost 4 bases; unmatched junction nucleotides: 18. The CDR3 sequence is CAWSPRQGARTKVTEAFF. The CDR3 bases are TGTGCCTGGAGTCCTCGCCAGGGGGCGCGAACTAAGGTCACTGAAGCTTTCTTT.

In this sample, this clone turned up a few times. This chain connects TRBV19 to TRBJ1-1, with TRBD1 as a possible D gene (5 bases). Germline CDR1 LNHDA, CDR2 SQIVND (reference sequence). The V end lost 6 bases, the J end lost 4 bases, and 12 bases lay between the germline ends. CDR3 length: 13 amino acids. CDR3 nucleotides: TGTGCCAGTAGAGGTGCAGGGTCCACTGAAGCTTTCTTT. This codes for CASRGAGSTEAFF.

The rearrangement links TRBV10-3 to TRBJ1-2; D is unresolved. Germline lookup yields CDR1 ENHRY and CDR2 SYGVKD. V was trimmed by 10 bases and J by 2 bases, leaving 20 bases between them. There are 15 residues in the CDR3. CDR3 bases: TGTGCCACCGCGCGGGAATCGGACGGGAACTATGGCTACACCTTC. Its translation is CATARESDGNYGYTF.

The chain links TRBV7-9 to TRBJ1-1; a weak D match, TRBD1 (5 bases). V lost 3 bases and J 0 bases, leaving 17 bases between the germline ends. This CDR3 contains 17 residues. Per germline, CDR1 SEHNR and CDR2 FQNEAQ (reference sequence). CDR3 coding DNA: TGTGCCAGCAGCTTTGGCCGGGCAGGGTATATGAACACTGAAGCTTTCTTT. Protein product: CASSFGRAGYMNTEAFF.

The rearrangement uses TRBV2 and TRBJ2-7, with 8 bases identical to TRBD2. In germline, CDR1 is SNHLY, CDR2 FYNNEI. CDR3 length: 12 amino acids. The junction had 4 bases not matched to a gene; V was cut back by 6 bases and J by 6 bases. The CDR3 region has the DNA TGTGCCAGCAGCGGGGGGGGTTTCGAGCAGTACTTC. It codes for CASSGGGFEQYF.

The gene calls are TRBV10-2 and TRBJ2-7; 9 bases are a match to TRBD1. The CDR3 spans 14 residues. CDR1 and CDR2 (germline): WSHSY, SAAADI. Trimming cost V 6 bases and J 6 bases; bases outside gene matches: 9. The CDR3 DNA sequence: TGCGCCAGCAGCGCCGGGACAGGGTTGTTCGAGCAGTACTTC. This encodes CASSAGTGLFEQYF.

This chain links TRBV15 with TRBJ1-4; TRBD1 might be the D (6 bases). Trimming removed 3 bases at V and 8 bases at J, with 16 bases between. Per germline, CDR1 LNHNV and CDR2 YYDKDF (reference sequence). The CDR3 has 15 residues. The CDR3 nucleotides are TGTGCCACCAGCAGGGGGCTGGACAGACTGGAAAAACTGTTTTTT. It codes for CATSRGLDRLEKLFF. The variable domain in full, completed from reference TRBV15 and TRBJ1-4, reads DAMVIQNPRYQVTQFGKPVTLSCSQTLNHNVMYWYQQKSSQAPKLLFHYYDKDFNNEADTPDNFQSRRPNTSFCFLDIRSPGLGDTAMYLCATSRGLDRLEKLFFGSGTQLSVL.

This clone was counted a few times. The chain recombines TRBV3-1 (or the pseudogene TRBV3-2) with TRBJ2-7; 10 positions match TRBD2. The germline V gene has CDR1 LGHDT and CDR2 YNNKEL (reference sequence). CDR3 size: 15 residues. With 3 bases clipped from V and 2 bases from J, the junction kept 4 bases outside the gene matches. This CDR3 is CASSQRLAGTYEQYF. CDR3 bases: TGTGCCAGCAGCCAGAGACTAGCGGGCACCTACGAGCAGTACTTC.

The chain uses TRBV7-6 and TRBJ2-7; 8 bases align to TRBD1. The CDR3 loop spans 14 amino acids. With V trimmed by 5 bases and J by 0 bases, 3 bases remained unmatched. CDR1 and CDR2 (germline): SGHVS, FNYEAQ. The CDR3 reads CASSMDRASYEQYF. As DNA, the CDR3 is TGTGCCAGCAGCATGGACAGGGCCTCCTACGAGCAGTACTTC.